The rows below give T cell receptor beta chains drawn from one sample of a study of early T cells in non-severe SARS-CoV-2 infection. A single record per CDR3 protein comes from TCRdb applying MiXCR to the 5' RACE reads. The sample consists of over 30,000 distinct CDR3 sequences, about 8% of them appearing once. Source: whole blood, taken at baseline. Receptor source: an adult who was a healthcare worker with PCR-confirmed SARS-CoV-2 infection or an uninfected control (not recorded which). Both conserved end residues are part of each CDR3. Each record gives: V gene, D gene, J gene, clone size, CDR3 DNA, CDR3 protein. D genes are given only for firm matches. Some rows mark clone size as missing; the rest say once, few, many or name a class of expanded clone.

V: TRBV13; D: TRBD2; J: TRBJ2-2; size: many; DNA: TGTGCCAGCAGTTGGGGACTAGCGGGTTCGGGCGGGGAGCTGTTTTTT; CDR3: CASSWGLAGSGGELFF
V: TRBV6-5; D: .; J: TRBJ1-6; size: many; DNA: TGTGCCAGCGGTCCCGAAGGCAACAATAATTCACCCCTCCACTTT; CDR3: CASGPEGNNNSPLHF
V: TRBV7-2; D: TRBD2; J: TRBJ2-3; size: many; DNA: TGTGCCAGCAGCTTCAGACTAGCGGGGGAGCTGAGTACGCAGTATTTT; CDR3: CASSFRLAGELSTQYF
V: TRBV2; D: TRBD1; J: TRBJ2-5; size: many; DNA: TGTGCCAGCAGCCAGGACAGGGCCTCAGTCCTTCAAGAGACCCAGTACTTC; CDR3: CASSQDRASVLQETQYF
V: TRBV28; D: .; J: TRBJ2-2; size: many; DNA: TGTGCCAGCAGTCCGGAGAACACCGGGGAGCTGTTTTTT; CDR3: CASSPENTGELFF
V: TRBV6-2/TRBV6-3; D: TRBD1; J: TRBJ2-7; size: many; DNA: TGTGCCAGCAGTCTAACAGGGGTACCCTCCTACGAGCAGTACTTC; CDR3: CASSLTGVPSYEQYF
V: TRBV9; D: TRBD1; J: TRBJ1-1; size: few; DNA: TGTGCCAGCAGTAGGGACAGGGGTGAAGCTTTCTTT; CDR3: CASSRDRGEAFF
V: TRBV20-1; D: TRBD1; J: TRBJ2-1; size: many; DNA: TGCAGTGCTACGAACAGGGGGCGCGTAGGTGAGCAGTTCTTC; CDR3: CSATNRGRVGEQFF
V: TRBV28; D: TRBD1; J: TRBJ2-4; size: .; DNA: TGTGCCAGCAGTTTCGGACAGGGGTTAGCCAAAAACATTCAGTACTTC; CDR3: CASSFGQGLAKNIQYF
V: TRBV5-1; D: TRBD1; J: TRBJ1-1; size: .; DNA: TGCGCCAGCGCTAGGACAGGGGGCGGGAACACTGAAGCTTTCTTT; CDR3: CASARTGGGNTEAFF
V: TRBV5-4; D: .; J: TRBJ2-7; size: many; DNA: TGTGCCAGCAGCCAGGAGCCAAGCGGATACTCCTACGAGCAGTACTTC; CDR3: CASSQEPSGYSYEQYF
V: TRBV20-1; D: .; J: TRBJ2-7; size: many; DNA: TGCAGTGCCCTACCCCCCGTGGGGCCTCCCTACGAGCAGTACTTC; CDR3: CSALPPVGPPYEQYF
V: TRBV19; D: .; J: TRBJ1-5; size: many; DNA: TGTGCCAGTAGTACTCCACAGGGTTATAGGCAGCCCCAGCATTTT; CDR3: CASSTPQGYRQPQHF
V: TRBV7-9; D: TRBD1; J: TRBJ1-1; size: many; DNA: TGTGCCAGCAGCTTAAGTGGAATCCCTCCGGGACAGCGAAATGAAGCTTTTTTT; CDR3: CASSLSGIPPGQRNEAFF
V: TRBV5-1; D: TRBD2; J: TRBJ2-7; size: many; DNA: TGCGCCAGCAGCTCGGGGGGAGGAGGTTACGAGCAGTACTTC; CDR3: CASSSGGGGYEQYF
V: TRBV4-2; D: TRBD2; J: TRBJ2-1; size: .; DNA: TGTGCCAGCAGCCAAGGAAACGGGGGGAGTTATTCCTACAATGAGCAGTTCTTC; CDR3: CASSQGNGGSYSYNEQFF
V: TRBV7-3; D: .; J: TRBJ1-1; size: .; DNA: TGTGCCAGCAGCTTGACACCCATGAACACTGAAGCTTTCTTT; CDR3: CASSLTPMNTEAFF
V: TRBV2; D: .; J: TRBJ2-5; size: few; DNA: TGTGCCAGTTCGAGTAAGGAGACCCAGTACTTC; CDR3: CASSSKETQYF
V: TRBV5-1; D: .; J: TRBJ1-4; size: .; DNA: TGCGCCAGCAGCCCAGGAGGCCCCAAAGAAAAACTGTTTTTT; CDR3: CASSPGGPKEKLFF
V: TRBV6-4; D: .; J: TRBJ2-1; size: many; DNA: TGTGCCAGCAGTCCGACGGGTGGGGGCTTATACAATGAGCAGTTCTTC; CDR3: CASSPTGGGLYNEQFF
V: TRBV5-4; D: TRBD2; J: TRBJ2-3; size: many; DNA: TGTGCCAGCAGCCCGTTAGCGGGGGGGGCTACAGATACGCAGTATTTT; CDR3: CASSPLAGGATDTQYF
V: TRBV25-1; D: .; J: TRBJ2-5; size: many; DNA: TGTGCCAGCAGTGAAGGGGGTCGCGAGACCCAGTACTTC; CDR3: CASSEGGRETQYF
V: TRBV11-2; D: TRBD1; J: TRBJ2-5; size: few; DNA: TGTGCCAGCAGCCATCCAGGGACAGCGGAAGAGACCCAGTACTTC; CDR3: CASSHPGTAEETQYF
V: TRBV18; D: .; J: TRBJ2-2; size: many; DNA: TGTGCCAGCTCACCGCCGAACACCGGGGAGCTGTTTTTT; CDR3: CASSPPNTGELFF
V: TRBV10-3; D: .; J: TRBJ2-1; size: few; DNA: TGTGCCATCAGTGAAGAGGGGATCTCCTACAATGAGCAGTTCTTC; CDR3: CAISEEGISYNEQFF
V: TRBV12-3/TRBV12-4; D: .; J: TRBJ1-1; size: many; DNA: TGTGCCAGCAGTTTTGGGGGACGCACTGAAGCTTTCTTT; CDR3: CASSFGGRTEAFF
V: TRBV11-3; D: .; J: TRBJ2-3; size: few; DNA: TGTGCCAGCAGCCCGAGTCTCGGGGCAGACACAGATACGCAGTATTTT; CDR3: CASSPSLGADTDTQYF
V: TRBV29-1; D: .; J: TRBJ1-5; size: .; DNA: TGCAGCGCCGTACAGGGCTCAAGGGGGCCCCAGCATTTT; CDR3: CSAVQGSRGPQHF
V: TRBV12-3/TRBV12-4; D: .; J: TRBJ1-5; size: .; DNA: TGTGCCAGCAGTTTAAAGAGGGATCCTGGCAATCAGCCCCAGCATTTT; CDR3: CASSLKRDPGNQPQHF
V: TRBV18; D: TRBD2; J: TRBJ2-1; size: few; DNA: TGTGCCAGCTCACCCGTGGGAGCGGGGGGGCCGTCCTACAATGAGCAGTTCTTC; CDR3: CASSPVGAGGPSYNEQFF
V: TRBV12-5; D: .; J: TRBJ2-3; size: .; DNA: TGTGCTAGTGGCGCTGACAGAGTCACAGATACGCAGTATTTT; CDR3: CASGADRVTDTQYF
V: TRBV27; D: TRBD1; J: TRBJ2-1; size: .; DNA: TGTGCCAGCAGTTGGGACAGGCCCGCGGGCAATGAGCAGTTCTTC; CDR3: CASSWDRPAGNEQFF
V: TRBV2; D: .; J: TRBJ2-5; size: many; DNA: TGTGCCAGCATTCGGGAAGGAGAGACCCAGTACTTC; CDR3: CASIREGETQYF
V: TRBV11-2; D: .; J: TRBJ1-3; size: many; DNA: TGTGCCAGCAGCTTAGAAGCGGACAGATACTCTGGAAACACCATATATTTT; CDR3: CASSLEADRYSGNTIYF
V: TRBV28; D: TRBD1; J: TRBJ2-7; size: many; DNA: TGTGCCAGCAGTAGACAGGGGTTAACCTACGAGCAGTACTTC; CDR3: CASSRQGLTYEQYF
V: TRBV20-1; D: TRBD1; J: TRBJ1-1; size: few; DNA: TGCAGTGCTAGACGGGGACAGGGTGGCACTGAAGCTTTCTTT; CDR3: CSARRGQGGTEAFF
V: TRBV12-3/TRBV12-4; D: .; J: TRBJ2-7; size: many; DNA: TGTGCCAGCAGTTTAGGGACAGACTACGAGCAGTACTTC; CDR3: CASSLGTDYEQYF
V: TRBV10-2; D: .; J: TRBJ2-3; size: .; DNA: TGCGCCAGCAGTGAGTCAGGCAGGGATACAGATACGCAGTATTTT; CDR3: CASSESGRDTDTQYF
V: TRBV4-2; D: TRBD1; J: TRBJ1-4; size: many; DNA: TGTGCCAGCAGTCAGGGACAGGAGGGAGTAACTAATGAAAAACTGTTTTTT; CDR3: CASSQGQEGVTNEKLFF
V: TRBV19; D: TRBD1; J: TRBJ2-7; size: .; DNA: TGTGCCAGTAGTATCTCTGGGACAGGGGATTACGAGCAGTACTTC; CDR3: CASSISGTGDYEQYF
V: TRBV20-1; D: TRBD2; J: TRBJ2-1; size: many; DNA: TGCAGTGCTAGAGATCTAGCGGGGAATGAGCAGTTCTTC; CDR3: CSARDLAGNEQFF
V: TRBV29-1; D: .; J: TRBJ1-2; size: .; DNA: TGCAGCGTCCCCACCGAACGGGGACCTACGCTGGGCCACACCTTC; CDR3: CSVPTERGPTLGHTF
V: TRBV20-1; D: TRBD1; J: TRBJ2-7; size: few; DNA: TGCAGTGTCCCCGGGACAGAGGCCTACGAGCAGTACTTC; CDR3: CSVPGTEAYEQYF
V: TRBV4-3; D: TRBD1; J: TRBJ1-6; size: few; DNA: TGCGCCAGCAGCCAAGATACAGGGGGCTATAATTCACCCCTCCACTTT; CDR3: CASSQDTGGYNSPLHF
V: TRBV5-1; D: TRBD1; J: TRBJ1-3; size: .; DNA: TGCGCCAGCAGCTTGGATCAGGGGGCCTCTGGAAACACCATATATTTT; CDR3: CASSLDQGASGNTIYF
V: TRBV12-3/TRBV12-4; D: .; J: TRBJ1-5; size: .; DNA: TGTGCCAGCAGTCCAGACGATAGCAATCAGCCCCAGCATTTT; CDR3: CASSPDDSNQPQHF
V: TRBV6-1; D: TRBD2; J: TRBJ2-1; size: many; DNA: TGTGCCAGCAGTGCCAGCGGGGGGGCCAATGAGCAGTTCTTC; CDR3: CASSASGGANEQFF